The clone carrying this TCR beta chain was detected only a few times. Germline CDR1 and CDR2: SGHNT and YENEEA. The CDR3 totals 18 residues. The V and J ends lost 1 base and 5 bases respectively, with 18 bases between them. As processed by the authors: How many nucleated cells were present was estimated from reference gene primer amplification. TCRdb's table, derived via immunoSEQ multiplex PCR, lists solely in-frame clones and lacks some. That table supplies the V and J calls and clone size; D and trimming were determined from the DNA. The sample has 100,000 to 120,000 clones; less than 75% are singletons. The data were obtained in a study of blood T cell repertoires in COVID-19.

What was sequenced was peripheral blood. The TCR sequence derives from a woman in her thirties or forties with acute or convalescent COVID-19. V usage is TRBV11-3 and J usage is TRBJ2-6; a possible D gene is TRBD2 (7 bases). The CDR3 sequence is CASSLGGGGNPWANVLTF. In DNA form, the CDR3 reads TGTGCCAGCAGCTTAGGGGGAGGGGGTAACCCCTGGGCCAACGTCCTGACTTTC.